Listed below are T cell receptor beta chains from one sample, sequenced in a study of T cells in Graves' hyperthyroidism and ophthalmopathy. TCRdb used MiXCR to reprocess the multiplex PCR reads, holding one entry per CDR3 protein. The table has some 300,000 distinct CDR3 sequences, 16% seen once. Sequenced input: blood. These receptors all come from a man aged 30 to 39 with Graves' hyperthyroidism. Both conserved end residues are part of each CDR3. The D gene is left open where the match is weak. The size of a clone is reported for some rows only, either as once, few or many, or as a class for expanded clones.

.,many,TRBJ2-3,TRBV20-1,TGCAGTGCTAGGGGGTCCACAGGGAATAAGGGAGATACGCAGTATTTT,CSARGSTGNKGDTQYF
.,many,TRBJ2-1,TRBV10-3,TGTGCCACCCAGGGGTCCAGCTCCTACAATGAGCAGTTCTTC,CATQGSSSYNEQFF
.,many,TRBJ1-1,TRBV27,TGTGCCAGCAGTGGAAAGGCGGTCGTGACGGCCACCGCTTTGGCAGCTTTCTTT,CASSGKAVVTATALAAFF
.,many,TRBJ1-4,TRBV7-8,TGTGCCAGCAGACGGAGTAATGAAAAACTGTTTTTT,CASRRSNEKLFF
TRBD2,many,TRBJ2-5,TRBV28,TGTGCCAGCAGTTTAACCATGACTAGCGGGATCCAAGAGACCCAGTACTTC,CASSLTMTSGIQETQYF
.,many,TRBJ2-5,TRBV27,TGTGCCAGCAGTTCCCAAACTAGCTTCGTGGAGACCCAGTACTTC,CASSSQTSFVETQYF
TRBD2,few,TRBJ2-1,TRBV27,TGTGCCAGCAGTTGGTCCTTAGCGGGAAATGAGCAGTTCTTC,CASSWSLAGNEQFF
.,.,TRBJ1-4,TRBV5-1,TGCGCCAGCAGCCGACAAGACCCCGGGGAAAAACTGTTTTTT,CASSRQDPGEKLFF
.,.,TRBJ2-5,TRBV2,TGTGCCAGCAGTGTAGACAGAAAAGAGACCCAGTACTTC,CASSVDRKETQYF
.,few,TRBJ1-5,TRBV29-1,TGCAGCGTTGAGGTAGAGATAAATCAGCCCCAGCATTTT,CSVEVEINQPQHF
.,.,TRBJ2-7,TRBV6-1,TGTGCCAGCGCGGACGGCCCCTACGAGCAGTACTTC,CASADGPYEQYF
.,.,TRBJ1-6,TRBV2,TGTGCCAGCAAGGGGAGCTCCTATAATTCACCCCTCCACTTT,CASKGSSYNSPLHF
TRBD1,many,TRBJ1-4,TRBV11-3,TGTGCCAGCAGCCCCCCACAGGGGGCGGTCGAAAAACTGTTTTTT,CASSPPQGAVEKLFF
.,.,TRBJ1-5,TRBV11-2,TGTGCCAGCAGCCTAACTGGACGGTCCGATCAGCCCCAGCATTTT,CASSLTGRSDQPQHF
.,many,TRBJ2-7,TRBV10-3,TGTGCCATCAGTGATCATACCCTCCCAGGGGCCTACGAGCAGTACTTC,CAISDHTLPGAYEQYF
.,few,TRBJ1-4,TRBV11-3,TGTGCCAGCAGCTCCATCCTGGGGGAAAAACTGTTTTTT,CASSSILGEKLFF
.,many,TRBJ2-1,TRBV30,TGTGCCTTGAGCGGCTGGAATGAGCAGTTCTTC,CALSGWNEQFF
.,few,TRBJ2-5,TRBV14,TGTGCCAGCATCGCCCGGGGGGAGACCCAGTACTTC,CASIARGETQYF
TRBD2,.,TRBJ2-1,TRBV12-3/TRBV12-4,TGTGCCAGCAGTTTTCTGGGACTAGCGGTCCAAACTGGAAATGAGCAGTTCTTC,CASSFLGLAVQTGNEQFF
.,many,TRBJ1-5,TRBV30,TGTGCCTGGAGTCAGGTGGGGCAGCCCCAGCATTTT,CAWSQVGQPQHF